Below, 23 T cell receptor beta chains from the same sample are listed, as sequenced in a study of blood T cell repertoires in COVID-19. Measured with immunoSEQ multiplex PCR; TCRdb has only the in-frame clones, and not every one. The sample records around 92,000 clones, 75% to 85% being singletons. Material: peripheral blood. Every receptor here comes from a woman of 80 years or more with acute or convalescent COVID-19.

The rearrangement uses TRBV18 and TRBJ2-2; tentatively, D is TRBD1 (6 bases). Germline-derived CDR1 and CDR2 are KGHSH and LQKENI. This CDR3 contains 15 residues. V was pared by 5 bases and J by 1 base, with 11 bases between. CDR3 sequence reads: CASSTGRKNTGELFF. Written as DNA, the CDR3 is TGTGCCAGCTCAACAGGGCGGAAGAACACCGGGGAGCTGTTTTTT.

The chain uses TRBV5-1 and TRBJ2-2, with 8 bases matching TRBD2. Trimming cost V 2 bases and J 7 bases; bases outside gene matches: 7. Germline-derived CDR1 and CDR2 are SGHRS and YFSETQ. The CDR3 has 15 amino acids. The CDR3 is CASSLDGRAGGELFF. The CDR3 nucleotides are TGCGCCAGCAGCTTAGACGGGAGGGCCGGCGGGGAGCTGTTTTTT.

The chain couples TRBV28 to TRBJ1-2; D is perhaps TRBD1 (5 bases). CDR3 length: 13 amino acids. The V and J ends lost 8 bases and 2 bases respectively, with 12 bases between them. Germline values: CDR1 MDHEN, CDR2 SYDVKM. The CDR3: CASSKEGNYGYTF. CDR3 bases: TGTGCCAGCTCGAAGGAGGGGAACTATGGCTACACCTTC.

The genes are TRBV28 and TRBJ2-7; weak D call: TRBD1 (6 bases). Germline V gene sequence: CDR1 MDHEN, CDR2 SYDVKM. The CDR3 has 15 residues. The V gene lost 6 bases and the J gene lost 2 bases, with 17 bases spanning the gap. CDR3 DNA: TGTGCCAGCAGACGTCCAGGGGATAGGACCTACGAGCAGTACTTC. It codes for CASRRPGDRTYEQYF.

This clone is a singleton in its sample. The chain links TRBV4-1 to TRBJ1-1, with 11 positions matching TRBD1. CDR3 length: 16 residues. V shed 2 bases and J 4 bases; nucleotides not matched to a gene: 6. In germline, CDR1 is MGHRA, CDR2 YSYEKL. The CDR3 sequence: CASSQTPGTGGTEAFF. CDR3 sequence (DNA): TGCGCCAGCAGCCAAACCCCCGGGACAGGGGGCACTGAAGCTTTCTTT.

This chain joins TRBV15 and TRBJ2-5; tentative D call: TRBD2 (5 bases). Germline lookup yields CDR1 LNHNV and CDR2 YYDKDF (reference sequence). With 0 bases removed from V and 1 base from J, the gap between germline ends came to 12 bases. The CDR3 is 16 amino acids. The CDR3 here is CATSRDDYNVQETQYF. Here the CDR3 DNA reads TGTGCCACCAGCAGAGATGACTATAATGTCCAAGAGACCCAGTACTTC.

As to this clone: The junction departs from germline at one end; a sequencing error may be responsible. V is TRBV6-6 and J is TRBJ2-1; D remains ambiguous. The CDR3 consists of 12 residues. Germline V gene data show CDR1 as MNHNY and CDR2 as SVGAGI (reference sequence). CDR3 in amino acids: CASSLGAQERFF. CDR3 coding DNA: TGTGCCAGCAGTCTCGGAGCCCAAGAGCGGTTCTTC.

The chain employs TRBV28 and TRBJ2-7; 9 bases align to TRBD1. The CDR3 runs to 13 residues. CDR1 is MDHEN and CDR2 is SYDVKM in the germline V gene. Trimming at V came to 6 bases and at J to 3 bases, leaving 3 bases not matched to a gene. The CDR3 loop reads CASRLGQGYEQYF. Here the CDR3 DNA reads TGTGCCAGCAGACTGGGACAGGGCTACGAGCAGTACTTC.

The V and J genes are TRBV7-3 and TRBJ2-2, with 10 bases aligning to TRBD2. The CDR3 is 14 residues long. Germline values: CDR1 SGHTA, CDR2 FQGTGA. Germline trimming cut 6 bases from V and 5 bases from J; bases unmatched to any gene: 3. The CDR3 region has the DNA TGTGCCAGCAGTTGGACTAGCGGTACCGGGGAGCTGTTTTTT. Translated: CASSWTSGTGELFF.

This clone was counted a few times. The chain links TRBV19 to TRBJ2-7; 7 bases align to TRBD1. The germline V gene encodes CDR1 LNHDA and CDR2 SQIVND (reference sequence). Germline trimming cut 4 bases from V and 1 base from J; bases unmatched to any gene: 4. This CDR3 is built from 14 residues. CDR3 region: CASSKSGQSYEQYF. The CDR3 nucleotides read TGTGCCAGTAGTAAGTCGGGACAGTCCTACGAGCAGTACTTC.

As DNA, the CDR3 is TGTGCCAGCAGTCCCCAGGGGCTTCCTGGATGGAATGAAAAACTGTTTTTT. Its translation: CASSPQGLPGWNEKLFF. The chain has TRBV6-6 and TRBJ1-4, with D possibly TRBD1 on 6 matching bases. This CDR3 has 17 residues. Germline assignment: CDR1 MNHNY and CDR2 SVGAGI (reference sequence). With 5 bases removed from V and 5 bases from J, the gap between germline ends came to 21 bases.

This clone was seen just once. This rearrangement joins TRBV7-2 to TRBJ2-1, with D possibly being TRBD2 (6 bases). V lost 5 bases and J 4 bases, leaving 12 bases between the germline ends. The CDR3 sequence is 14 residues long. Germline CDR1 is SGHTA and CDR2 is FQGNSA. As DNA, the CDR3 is TGTGCCAGCAGCCCCGTGGGGGGTTACAATGAGCAGTTCTTC. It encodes CASSPVGGYNEQFF.

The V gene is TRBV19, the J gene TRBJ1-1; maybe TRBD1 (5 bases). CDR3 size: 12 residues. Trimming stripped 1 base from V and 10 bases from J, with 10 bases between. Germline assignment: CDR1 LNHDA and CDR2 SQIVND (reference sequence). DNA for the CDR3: TGTGCCAGTAGTATAGCGACAGCCGCAGCTTTCTTT. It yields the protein CASSIATAAAFF.

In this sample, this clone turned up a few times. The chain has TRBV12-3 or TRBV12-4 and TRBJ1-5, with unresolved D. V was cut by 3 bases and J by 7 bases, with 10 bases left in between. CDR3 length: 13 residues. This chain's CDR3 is CASSFGRAQPQHF. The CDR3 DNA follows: TGTGCCAGCAGTTTCGGGAGGGCACAGCCCCAGCATTTT.

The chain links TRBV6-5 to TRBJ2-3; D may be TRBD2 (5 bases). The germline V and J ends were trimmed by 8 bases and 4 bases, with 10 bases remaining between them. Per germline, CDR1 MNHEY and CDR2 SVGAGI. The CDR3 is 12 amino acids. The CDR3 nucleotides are TGTGCCAGCCGGGCTAGCTCAGATACGCAGTATTTT. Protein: CASRASSDTQYF.

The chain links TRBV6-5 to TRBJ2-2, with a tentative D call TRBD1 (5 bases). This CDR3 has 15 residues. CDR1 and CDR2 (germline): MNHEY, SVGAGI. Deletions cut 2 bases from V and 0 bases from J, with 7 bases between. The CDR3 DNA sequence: TGTGCCAGCAGTTACGACAGATCGAACACCGGGGAGCTGTTTTTT. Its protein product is CASSYDRSNTGELFF.

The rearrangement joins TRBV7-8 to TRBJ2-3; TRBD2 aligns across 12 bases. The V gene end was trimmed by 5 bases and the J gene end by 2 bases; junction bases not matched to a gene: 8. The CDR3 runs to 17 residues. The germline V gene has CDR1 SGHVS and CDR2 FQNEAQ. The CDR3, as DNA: TGTGCCAGCAGCCTTTGGACTAGCGGGGACCCCACAGATACGCAGTATTTT. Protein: CASSLWTSGDPTDTQYF.

CDR3 DNA sequence: TGTGCCAGCAGCTTATACAGGGGGGAGACCCAGTACTTC. It yields the protein CASSLYRGETQYF. The chain has TRBV7-8 and TRBJ2-5; 8 bases match TRBD1. This CDR3 has 13 amino acids. V was clipped by 2 bases and J by 5 bases; unmatched bases: 1. CDR1 is SGHVS and CDR2 is FQNEAQ in the germline V gene. Full variable domain (outside the CDR3, taken from reference TRBV7-8 and TRBJ2-5): GAGVSQSPRYKVAKRGQDVALRCDPISGHVSLFWYQQALGQGPEFLTYFQNEAQLDKSGLPSDRFFAERPEGSVSTLKIQRTQQEDSAVYLCASSLYRGETQYFGPGTRLLVL.

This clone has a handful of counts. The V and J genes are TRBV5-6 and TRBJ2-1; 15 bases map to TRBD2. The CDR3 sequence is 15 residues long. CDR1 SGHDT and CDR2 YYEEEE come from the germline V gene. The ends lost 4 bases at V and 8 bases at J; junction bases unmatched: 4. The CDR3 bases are TGTGCCAGCAGCCCGGGACTAGCGGGAGGTTATGAGCAGTTCTTC. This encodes CASSPGLAGGYEQFF.

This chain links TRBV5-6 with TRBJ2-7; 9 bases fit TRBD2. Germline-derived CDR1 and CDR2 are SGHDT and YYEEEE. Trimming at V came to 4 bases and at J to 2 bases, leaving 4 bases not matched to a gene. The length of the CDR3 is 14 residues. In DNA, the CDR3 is TGTGCCAGCAGCAAGGGACTAGCCCCCTACGAGCAGTACTTC. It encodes CASSKGLAPYEQYF.

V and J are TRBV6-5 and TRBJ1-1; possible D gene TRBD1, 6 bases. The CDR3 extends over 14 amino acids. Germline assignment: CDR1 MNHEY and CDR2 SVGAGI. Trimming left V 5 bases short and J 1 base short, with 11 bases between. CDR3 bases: TGTGCCAGCAGTAGGGGGGGAAGGAACACTGAAGCTTTCTTT. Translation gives CASSRGGRNTEAFF.

In DNA form, the CDR3 reads TGTGCCAGCAGTTCAGGACAGGGAGGTGAAAAACTGTTTTTT. This codes for CASSSGQGGEKLFF. This chain connects TRBV28 to TRBJ1-4, with 8 nucleotides matching TRBD1. The CDR3 has 14 residues. The V gene end was trimmed by 4 bases and the J gene end by 7 bases; junction bases not matched to a gene: 5. Germline values: CDR1 MDHEN, CDR2 SYDVKM.

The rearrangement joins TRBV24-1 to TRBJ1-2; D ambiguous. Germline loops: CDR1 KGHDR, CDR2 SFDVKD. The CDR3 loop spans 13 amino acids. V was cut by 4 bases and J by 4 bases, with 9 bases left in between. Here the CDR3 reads CATSDPTGYGYTF. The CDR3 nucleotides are TGTGCCACCAGTGACCCCACGGGCTATGGCTACACCTTC.